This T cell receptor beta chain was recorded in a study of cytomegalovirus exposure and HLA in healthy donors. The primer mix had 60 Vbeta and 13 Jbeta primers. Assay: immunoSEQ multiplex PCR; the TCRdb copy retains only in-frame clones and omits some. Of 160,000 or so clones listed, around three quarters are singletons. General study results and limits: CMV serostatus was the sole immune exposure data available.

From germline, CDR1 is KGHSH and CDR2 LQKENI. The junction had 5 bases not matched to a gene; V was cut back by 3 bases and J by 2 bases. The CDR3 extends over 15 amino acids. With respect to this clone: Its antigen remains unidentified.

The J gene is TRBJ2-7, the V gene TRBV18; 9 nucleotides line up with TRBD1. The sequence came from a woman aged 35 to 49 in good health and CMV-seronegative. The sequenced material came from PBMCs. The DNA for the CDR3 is TGTGCCAGCTCACCTACAGGGGGCGAAACCTACGAGCAGTACTTC. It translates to CASSPTGGETYEQYF.